There are a few counts of the clone carrying this T cell receptor beta chain. Its target is not known. A junction boundary mismatches the germline segment, possibly from a read error. CDR3 length: 14 amino acids. CDR1 is SGHRS, CDR2 YFSETQ, per germline. The data derive from a study of shared clonotypes between healthy human individuals. The study's findings and limits: Non-shared clonotypes displayed generation probabilities falling below those of clonotypes present in all four donors.

A CD45RA+ naive subset and a CD45RA-negative memory subset were split from CD4+ cells. Profiled with immunoSEQ multiplex PCR; TCRdb holds only in-frame clones, not every one. The repertoire has 550,000 to 700,000 clones, 73% of them found once; the top ten carry around 1.7%. The TCR originated in a woman younger than 45 in good health. The source material was memory CD4+ T cells sorted from blood. The subset denotes: CD45RA-negative fraction. V and J are TRBV5-1 and TRBJ2-2; 7 bases agree with TRBD1. CDR3 sequence reads: CASSLQGNPGELFF. CDR3 sequence (DNA): TGCGCCAGCAGCTTACAGGGGAACCCCGGGGAGCTGTTTTTT.